The source of this TCR beta chain is a study of T cell changes during pregnancy in multiple sclerosis. Germline assignment: CDR1 LNHDA and CDR2 SQIVND (reference sequence). V dropped 2 bases and J dropped 0 bases, with 16 bases sitting between them. The length of the CDR3 is 17 residues. The method was immunoSEQ multiplex PCR; TCRdb's version includes in-frame clones alone and lacks a portion of them. The sample yields more than 60,000 clones, roughly 90% seen once. This rearrangement joins TRBV19 to TRBJ1-2; D uncertain. The clonotype comes from a female donor in good health, enrolled as a control in a pregnancy study. Sequences were derived from CD4+ T cells from peripheral blood mononuclear cells, sampled in the third trimester of pregnancy. CDR3 sequence: CASSIISKAGANYGYTF. In nucleotides, the CDR3 is TGTGCCAGTAGTATAATCTCTAAGGCGGGAGCTAACTATGGCTACACCTTC.